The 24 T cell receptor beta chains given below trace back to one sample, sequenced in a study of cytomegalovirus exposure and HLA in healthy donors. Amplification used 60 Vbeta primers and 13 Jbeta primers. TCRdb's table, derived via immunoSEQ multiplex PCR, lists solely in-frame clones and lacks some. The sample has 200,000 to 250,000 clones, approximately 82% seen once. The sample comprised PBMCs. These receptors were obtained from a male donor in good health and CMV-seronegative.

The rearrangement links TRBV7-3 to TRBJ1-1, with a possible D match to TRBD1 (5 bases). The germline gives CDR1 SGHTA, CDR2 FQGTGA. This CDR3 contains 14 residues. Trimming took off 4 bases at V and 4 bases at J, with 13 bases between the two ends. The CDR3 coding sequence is TGTGCCAGCAGCTCCCAGGGATCGGGCACTGAAGCTTTCTTT. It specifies CASSSQGSGTEAFF.

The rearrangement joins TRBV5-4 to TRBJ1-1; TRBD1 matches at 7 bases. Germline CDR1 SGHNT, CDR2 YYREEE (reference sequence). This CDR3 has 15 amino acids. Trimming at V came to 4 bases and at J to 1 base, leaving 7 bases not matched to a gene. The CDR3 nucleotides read TGTGCCAGCAGCCCGCGACAGGGAGAGAACACTGAAGCTTTCTTT. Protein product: CASSPRQGENTEAFF.

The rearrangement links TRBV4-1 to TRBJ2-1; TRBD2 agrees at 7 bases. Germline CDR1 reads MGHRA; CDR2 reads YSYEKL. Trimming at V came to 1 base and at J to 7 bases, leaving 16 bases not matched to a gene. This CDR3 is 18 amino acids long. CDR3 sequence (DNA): TGCGCCAGCAGCCAAGCCCCCGGCGGGAGCGGGAAGGAAAATGAGCAGTTCTTC. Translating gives CASSQAPGGSGKENEQFF.

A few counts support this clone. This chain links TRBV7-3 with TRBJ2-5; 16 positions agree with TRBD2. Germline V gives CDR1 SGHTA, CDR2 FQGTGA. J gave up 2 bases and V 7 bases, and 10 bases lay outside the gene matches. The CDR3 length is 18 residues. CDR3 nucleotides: TGTGCCAGCAAGGGGATCCAGGGACTAGCGGGAGGGCAAGAGACCCAGTACTTC. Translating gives CASKGIQGLAGGQETQYF.

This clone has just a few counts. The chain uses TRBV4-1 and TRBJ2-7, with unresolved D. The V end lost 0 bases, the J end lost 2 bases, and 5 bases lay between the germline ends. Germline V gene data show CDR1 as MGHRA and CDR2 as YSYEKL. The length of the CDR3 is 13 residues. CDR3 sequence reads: CASSQEGTYEQYF. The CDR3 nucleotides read TGCGCCAGCAGCCAAGAGGGCACCTACGAGCAGTACTTC.

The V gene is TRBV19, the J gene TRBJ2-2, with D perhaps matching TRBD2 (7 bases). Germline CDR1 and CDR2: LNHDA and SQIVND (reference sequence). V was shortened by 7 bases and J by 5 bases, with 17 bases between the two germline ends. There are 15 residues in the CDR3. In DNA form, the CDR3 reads TGTGCCAGTATACAGGGACTAACCCTTACCGGGGAGCTGTTTTTT. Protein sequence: CASIQGLTLTGELFF.

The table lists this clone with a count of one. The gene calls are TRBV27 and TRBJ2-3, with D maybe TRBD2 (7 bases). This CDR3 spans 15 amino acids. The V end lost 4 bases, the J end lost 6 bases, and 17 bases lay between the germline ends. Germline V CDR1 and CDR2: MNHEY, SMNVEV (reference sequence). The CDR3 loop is CASSSRSRGADTQYF. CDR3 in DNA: TGTGCCAGCAGTTCCCGATCCCGGGGGGCGGATACGCAGTATTTT.

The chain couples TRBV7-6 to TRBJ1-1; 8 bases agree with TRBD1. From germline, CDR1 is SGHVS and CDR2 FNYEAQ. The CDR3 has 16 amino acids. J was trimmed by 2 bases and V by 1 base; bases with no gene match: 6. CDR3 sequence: CASSLGQGATNTEAFF. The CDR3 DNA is TGTGCCAGCAGCTTAGGGCAGGGGGCAACAAACACTGAAGCTTTCTTT.

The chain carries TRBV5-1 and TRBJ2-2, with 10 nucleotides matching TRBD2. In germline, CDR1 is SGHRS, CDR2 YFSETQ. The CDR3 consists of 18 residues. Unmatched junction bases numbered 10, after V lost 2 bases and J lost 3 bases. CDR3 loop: CASSFGLAGDRDTGELFF. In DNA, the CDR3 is TGCGCCAGCAGCTTTGGCCTAGCGGGAGATAGGGACACCGGGGAGCTGTTTTTT.

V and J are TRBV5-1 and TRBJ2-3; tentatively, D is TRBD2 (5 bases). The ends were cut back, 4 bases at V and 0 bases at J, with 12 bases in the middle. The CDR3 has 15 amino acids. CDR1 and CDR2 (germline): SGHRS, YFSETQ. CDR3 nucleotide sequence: TGCGCCAGCAGCCGCCGGGATCTAAGCACAGATACGCAGTATTTT. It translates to CASSRRDLSTDTQYF.

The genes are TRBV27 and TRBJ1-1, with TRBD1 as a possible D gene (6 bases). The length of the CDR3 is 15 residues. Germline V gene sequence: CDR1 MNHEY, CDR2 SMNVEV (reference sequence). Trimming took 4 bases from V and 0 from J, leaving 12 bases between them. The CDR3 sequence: CASSSSGALNTEAFF. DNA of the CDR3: TGTGCCAGCAGTTCCTCAGGGGCCCTGAACACTGAAGCTTTCTTT.

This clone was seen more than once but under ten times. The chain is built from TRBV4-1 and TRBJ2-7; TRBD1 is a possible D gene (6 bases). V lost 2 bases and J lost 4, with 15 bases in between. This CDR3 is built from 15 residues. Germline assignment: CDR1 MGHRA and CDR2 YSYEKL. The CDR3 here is CASSQTSDSRYEQYF. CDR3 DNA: TGCGCCAGCAGCCAAACCTCGGACAGTCGGTACGAGCAGTACTTC.

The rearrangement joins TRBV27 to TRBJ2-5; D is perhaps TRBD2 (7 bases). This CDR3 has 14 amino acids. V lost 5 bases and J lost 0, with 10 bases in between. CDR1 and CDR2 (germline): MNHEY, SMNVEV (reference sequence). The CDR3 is CASSEGGYQETQYF. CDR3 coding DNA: TGTGCCAGCAGTGAGGGGGGGTACCAAGAGACCCAGTACTTC.

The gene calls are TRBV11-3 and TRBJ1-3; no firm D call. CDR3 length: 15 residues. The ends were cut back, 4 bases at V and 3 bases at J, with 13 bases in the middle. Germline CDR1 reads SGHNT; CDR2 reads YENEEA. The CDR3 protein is CASSYYRDLGNTIYF. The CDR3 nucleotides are TGTGCCAGCAGCTACTACCGGGATCTTGGAAACACCATATATTTT.

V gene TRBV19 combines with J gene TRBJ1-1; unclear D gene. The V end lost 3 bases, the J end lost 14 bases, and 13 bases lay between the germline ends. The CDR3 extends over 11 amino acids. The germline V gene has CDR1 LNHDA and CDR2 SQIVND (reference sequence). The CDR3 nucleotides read TGTGCCAGTAGTATGCGGCAGACCGAGTTCTTT. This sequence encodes CASSMRQTEFF.

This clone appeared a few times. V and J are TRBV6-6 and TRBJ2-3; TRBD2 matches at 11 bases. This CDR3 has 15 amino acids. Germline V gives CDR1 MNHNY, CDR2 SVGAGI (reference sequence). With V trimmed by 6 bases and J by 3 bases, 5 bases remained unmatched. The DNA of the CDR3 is TGTGCCAGCAGCCTCCTAGCGGGAGGTACAGATACGCAGTATTTT. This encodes CASSLLAGGTDTQYF.

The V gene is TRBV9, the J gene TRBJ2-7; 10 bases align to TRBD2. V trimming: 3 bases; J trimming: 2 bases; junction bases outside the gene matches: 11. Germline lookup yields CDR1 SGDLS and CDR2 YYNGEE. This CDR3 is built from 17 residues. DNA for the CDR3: TGTGCCAGCAGCGGACTTGGGGGACTAGCGCCGACCTACGAGCAGTACTTC. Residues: CASSGLGGLAPTYEQYF.

CDR3 protein: CASSQGKAGPNYGYTF. In DNA form, the CDR3 reads TGTGCCAGCAGCCAAGGGAAGGCAGGGCCTAACTATGGCTACACCTTC. The chain recombines TRBV14 with TRBJ1-2; D is possibly TRBD1 (5 bases). CDR3 size: 16 residues. CDR1 and CDR2 (germline): SGHDN, FVKESK. The V end lost 1 base, the J end lost 0 bases, and 12 bases lay between the germline ends.

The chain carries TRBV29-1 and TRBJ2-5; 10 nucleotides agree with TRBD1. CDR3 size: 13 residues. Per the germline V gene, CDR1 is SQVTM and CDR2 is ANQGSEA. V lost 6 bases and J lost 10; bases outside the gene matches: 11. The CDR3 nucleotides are TGCAGCGTCGCTGCCGGACAGGGGGGGGACCAGTACTTC. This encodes CSVAAGQGGDQYF.

As DNA, the CDR3 is TGTGCCGGCAATAGGGGATCAAACATTCAGTACTTC. As protein: CAGNRGSNIQYF. The V gene is TRBV6-4, the J gene TRBJ2-4, with D perhaps matching TRBD1 (5 bases). Trimming stripped 11 bases from V and 6 bases from J, with 14 bases between. In germline, CDR1 is MRHNA, CDR2 SNTAGT. The CDR3 contains 12 residues.

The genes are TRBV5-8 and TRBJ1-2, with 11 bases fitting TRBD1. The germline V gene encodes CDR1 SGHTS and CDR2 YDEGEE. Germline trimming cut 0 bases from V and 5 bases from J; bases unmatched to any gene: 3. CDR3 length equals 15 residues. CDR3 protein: CASSLGTGGTYGYTF. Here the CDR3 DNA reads TGTGCCAGCAGCTTGGGGACAGGGGGCACTTATGGCTACACCTTC.

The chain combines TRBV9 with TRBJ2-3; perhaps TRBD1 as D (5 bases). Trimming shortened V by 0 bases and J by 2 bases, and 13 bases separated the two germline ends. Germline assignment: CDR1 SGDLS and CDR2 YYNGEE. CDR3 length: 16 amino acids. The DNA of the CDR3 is TGTGCCAGCAGCGTAGCAGGGCCCGGGCTCACAGATACGCAGTATTTT. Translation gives CASSVAGPGLTDTQYF.

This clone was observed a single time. The CDR3 loop reads CSVVGGPYYGYTF. In DNA, the CDR3 is TGCAGCGTTGTAGGGGGCCCCTACTATGGCTACACCTTC. V is TRBV29-1 and J is TRBJ1-2; 7 nucleotides line up with TRBD1. After removal of 4 bases from V and 3 bases from J, the junction contained 5 bases not matched to a gene. Looked up from germline, CDR1 is SQVTM and CDR2 is ANQGSEA. The CDR3 has 13 amino acids.

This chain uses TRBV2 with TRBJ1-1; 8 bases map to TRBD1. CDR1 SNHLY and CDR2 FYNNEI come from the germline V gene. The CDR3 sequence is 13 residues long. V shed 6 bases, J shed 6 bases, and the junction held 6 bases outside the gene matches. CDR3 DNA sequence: TGTGCCAGCAGCCTACAGGGGGGGTCTGAAGCTTTCTTT. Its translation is CASSLQGGSEAFF.